This T cell receptor (beta chain) was recorded in a study of blood T cell repertoires in COVID-19. Study at large: Sites in the United States, Italy and Spain provided acute and convalescent COVID-19 samples. The analysed material was cDNA or gDNA that came from T cells, B-cell-depleted T cells, or PBMCs.

Authors' data handling: Amplified reference gene primers provided the basis for estimating nucleated cell counts. TCRdb's copy holds only in-frame clones and misses some; the assay was immunoSEQ multiplex PCR. For V, J and clone size, that table is used; D and trimming come from the DNA. The table lists approximately 40,000 clones, approximately 90% of them singletons. Germline CDR1 reads SNHLY; CDR2 reads FYNNEI. With 6 bases removed from V and 0 bases from J, the gap between germline ends came to 11 bases. The CDR3 sequence is 14 residues long. This receptor was taken from a human donor in a cohort sampled during active COVID-19. The gene calls are TRBV2 and TRBJ2-5; D is perhaps TRBD1 (6 bases). Sequenced input: peripheral blood. The CDR3 protein is CASRPGTNQETQYF. The CDR3 DNA sequence: TGTGCCAGCAGACCTGGGACAAACCAAGAGACCCAGTACTTC.